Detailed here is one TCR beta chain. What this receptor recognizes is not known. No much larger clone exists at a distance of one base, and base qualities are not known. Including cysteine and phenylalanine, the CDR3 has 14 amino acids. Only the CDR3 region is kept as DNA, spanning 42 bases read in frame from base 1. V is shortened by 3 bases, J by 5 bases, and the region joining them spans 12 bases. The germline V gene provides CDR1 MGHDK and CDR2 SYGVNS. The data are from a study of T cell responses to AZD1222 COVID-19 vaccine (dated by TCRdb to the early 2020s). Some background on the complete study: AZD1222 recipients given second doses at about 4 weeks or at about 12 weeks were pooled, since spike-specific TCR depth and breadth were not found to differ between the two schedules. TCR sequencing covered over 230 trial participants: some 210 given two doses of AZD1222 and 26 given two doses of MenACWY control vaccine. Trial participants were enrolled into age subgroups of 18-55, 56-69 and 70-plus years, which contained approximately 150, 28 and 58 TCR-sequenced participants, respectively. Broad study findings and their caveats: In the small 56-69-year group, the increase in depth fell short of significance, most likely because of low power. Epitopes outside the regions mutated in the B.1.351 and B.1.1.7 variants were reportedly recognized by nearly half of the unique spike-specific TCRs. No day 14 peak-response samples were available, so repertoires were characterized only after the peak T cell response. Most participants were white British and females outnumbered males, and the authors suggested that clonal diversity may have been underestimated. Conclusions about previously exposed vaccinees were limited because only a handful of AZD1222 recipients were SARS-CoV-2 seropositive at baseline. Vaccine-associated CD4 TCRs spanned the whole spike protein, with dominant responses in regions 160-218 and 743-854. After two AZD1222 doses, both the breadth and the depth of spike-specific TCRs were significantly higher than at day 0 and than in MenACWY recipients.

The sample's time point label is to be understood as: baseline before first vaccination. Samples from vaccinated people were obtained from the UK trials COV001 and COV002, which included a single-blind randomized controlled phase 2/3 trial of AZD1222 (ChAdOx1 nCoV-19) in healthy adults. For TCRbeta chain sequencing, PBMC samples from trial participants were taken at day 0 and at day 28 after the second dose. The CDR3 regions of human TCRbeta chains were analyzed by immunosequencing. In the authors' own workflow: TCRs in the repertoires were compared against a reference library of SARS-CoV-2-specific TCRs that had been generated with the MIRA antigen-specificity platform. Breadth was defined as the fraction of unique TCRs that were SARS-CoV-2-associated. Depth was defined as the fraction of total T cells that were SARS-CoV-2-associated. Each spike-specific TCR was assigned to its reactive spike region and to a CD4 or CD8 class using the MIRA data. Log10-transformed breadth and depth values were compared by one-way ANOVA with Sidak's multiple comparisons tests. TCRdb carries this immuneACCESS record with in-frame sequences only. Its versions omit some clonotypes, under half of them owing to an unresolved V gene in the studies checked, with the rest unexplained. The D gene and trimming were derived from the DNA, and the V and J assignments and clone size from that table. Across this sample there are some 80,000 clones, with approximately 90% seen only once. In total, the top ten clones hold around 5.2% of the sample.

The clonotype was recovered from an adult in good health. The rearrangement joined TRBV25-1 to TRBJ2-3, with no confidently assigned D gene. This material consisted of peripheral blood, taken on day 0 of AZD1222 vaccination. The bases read TGTGCCAGCAGTGATAACCGGGCTTTAGATACGCAGTATTTT. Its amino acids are CASSDNRALDTQYF.